The source of this T cell receptor beta chain is a study of blood T cell repertoires in COVID-19 (TCRdb year 2020). A note on the overall study: Samples covering the acute and convalescent phases of COVID-19 were provided by collaborators in the United States, Italy and Spain. The material from the prospective study consisted of cDNA or gDNA derived from T cells, B-cell-depleted T cells, or PBMCs. Deeply sampled blood TCRbeta repertoires from subjects exposed to, actively infected with, or recovered from COVID-19 were included in the dataset. The repertoires were released in a freely available public database meant as a resource for research on the immune response to SARS-CoV-2. The samples were drawn from two sources: the first 160 participants of the ongoing ImmuneRACE study, and fewer than 1,500 subjects contributed by 6 global collaborators. A de-identified subject ID, COVID-19 status, age in years and sex were almost always included in the sample metadata. HLA class I and class II types, where available, came from metadata supplied by the sample provider rather than from assay-based typing.

A single count supports this clone. Its recognized antigen is unknown. There are no base qualities to consult, and no much larger clone falls within one base. The immunoSEQ Assay, a bias-controlled multiplex PCR, was used to amplify TCRbeta CDR3 regions from genomic DNA. In the original analysis: Within the assay, amplification of reference gene primers was used to estimate how many nucleated cells each sample contained. To quantify the absolute abundance of each unique TCRbeta CDR3 rearrangement, sequence reads were collapsed and filtered. For each sample, productive Simpson clonality was calculated as the square root of Simpson's diversity index across productive rearrangements. The source is immuneACCESS, and TCRdb retained only in-frame sequences with V and J called. Part of the clones is not carried over; for the studies checked, unresolved V genes explain less than half of this, and the remainder is unexplained. V, J and clone size reflect that table, while D and trimming were determined from the DNA. This sample gives some 200,000 clones in total; 87% of them show up just once. The leading ten clones occupy more than 10% of the sample.

V loses 3 bases of germline sequence and J loses 0 bases, and the interval between the two ends is 12 bases. The CDR1 and CDR2 encoded by the germline V gene are LGHNA and YSLEER. Its CDR3 holds 15 amino acids, cysteine through phenylalanine. Only the CDR3 DNA stays, 45 bases, in frame from base 1. General findings and caveats noted by the study authors: How much clinical and demographic metadata was included differed by source and by participant, and the metadata was provided uncurated.

Samples from volunteer blood donors who had recovered from COVID-19 were contributed by a second Seattle source. Whole blood was collected in K2EDTA tubes by collaborating institutions according to the institutions' own protocols. For TCRbeta analysis, collaborator samples were shipped as frozen whole blood, as isolated PBMCs, or as DNA extracted from either sample type. This receptor chain uses TRBV4-3 and TRBJ2-7, with the D gene not clear enough to name. The receptor was derived from a woman in her late teens or twenties who had recovered from COVID-19. Material for sequencing was peripheral blood. The encoded CDR3 is CASSHQADTSYEQYF. The DNA sequence reads TGCGCCAGCAGCCACCAGGCAGATACCTCCTACGAGCAGTACTTC.